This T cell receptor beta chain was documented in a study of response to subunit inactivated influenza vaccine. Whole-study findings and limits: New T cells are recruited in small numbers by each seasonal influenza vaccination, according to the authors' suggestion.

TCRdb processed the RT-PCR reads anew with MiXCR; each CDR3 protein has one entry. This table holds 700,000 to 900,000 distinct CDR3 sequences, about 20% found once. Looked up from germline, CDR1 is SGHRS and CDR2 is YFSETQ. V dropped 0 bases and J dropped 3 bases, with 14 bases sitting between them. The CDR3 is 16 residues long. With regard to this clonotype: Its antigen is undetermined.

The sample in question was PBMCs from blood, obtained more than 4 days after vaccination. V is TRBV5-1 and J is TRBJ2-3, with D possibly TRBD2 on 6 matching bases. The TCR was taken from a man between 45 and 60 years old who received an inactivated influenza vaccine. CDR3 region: CASSLGLDQRTDTQYF. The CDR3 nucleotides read TGCGCCAGCAGCTTGGGACTAGACCAGAGGACAGATACGCAGTATTTT.